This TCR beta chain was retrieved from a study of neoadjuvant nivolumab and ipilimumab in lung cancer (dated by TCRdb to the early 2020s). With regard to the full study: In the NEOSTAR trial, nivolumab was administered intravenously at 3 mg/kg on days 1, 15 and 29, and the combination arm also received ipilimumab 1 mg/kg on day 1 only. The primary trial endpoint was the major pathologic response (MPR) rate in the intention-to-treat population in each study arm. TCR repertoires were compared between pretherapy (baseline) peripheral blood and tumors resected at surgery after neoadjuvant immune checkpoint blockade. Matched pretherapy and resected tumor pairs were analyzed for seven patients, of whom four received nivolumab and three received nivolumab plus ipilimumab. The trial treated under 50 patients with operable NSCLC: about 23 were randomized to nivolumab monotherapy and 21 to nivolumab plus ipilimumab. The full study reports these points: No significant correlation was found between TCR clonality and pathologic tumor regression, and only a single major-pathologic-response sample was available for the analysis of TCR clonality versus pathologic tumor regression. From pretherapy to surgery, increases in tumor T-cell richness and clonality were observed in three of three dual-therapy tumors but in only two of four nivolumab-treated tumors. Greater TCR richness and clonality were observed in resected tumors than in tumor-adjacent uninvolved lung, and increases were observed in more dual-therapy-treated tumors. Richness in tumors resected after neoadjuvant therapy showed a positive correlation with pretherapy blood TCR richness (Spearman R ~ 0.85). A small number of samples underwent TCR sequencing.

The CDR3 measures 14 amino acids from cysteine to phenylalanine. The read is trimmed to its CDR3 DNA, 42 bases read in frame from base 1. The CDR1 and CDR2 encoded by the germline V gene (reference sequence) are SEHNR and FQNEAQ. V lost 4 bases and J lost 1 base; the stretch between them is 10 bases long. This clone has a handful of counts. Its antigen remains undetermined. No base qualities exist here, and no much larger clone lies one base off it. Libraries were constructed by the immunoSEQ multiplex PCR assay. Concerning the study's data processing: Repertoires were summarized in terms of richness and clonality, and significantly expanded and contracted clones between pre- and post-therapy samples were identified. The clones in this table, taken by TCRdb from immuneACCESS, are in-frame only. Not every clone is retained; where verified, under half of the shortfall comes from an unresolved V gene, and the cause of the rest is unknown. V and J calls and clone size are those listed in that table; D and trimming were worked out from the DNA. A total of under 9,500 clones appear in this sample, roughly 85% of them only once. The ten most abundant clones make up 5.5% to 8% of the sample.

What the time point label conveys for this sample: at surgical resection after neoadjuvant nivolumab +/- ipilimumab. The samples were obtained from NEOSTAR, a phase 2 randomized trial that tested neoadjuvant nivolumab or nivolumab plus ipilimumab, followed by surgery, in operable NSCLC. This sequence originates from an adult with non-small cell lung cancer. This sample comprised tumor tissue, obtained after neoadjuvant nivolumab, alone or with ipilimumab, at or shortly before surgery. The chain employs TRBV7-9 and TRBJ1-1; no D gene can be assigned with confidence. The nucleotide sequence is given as TGTGCCAGCAGCTACGGTAACCCGAACACTGAAGCTTTCTTT. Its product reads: CASSYGNPNTEAFF.